Below are 11 T cell receptor beta chains sequenced from a single sample in a study of blood T cell repertoires in COVID-19. Produced via immunoSEQ multiplex PCR; TCRdb's table is partial and in-frame only. Of about 210,000 clones in the sample, about four fifths were seen once. The sequenced sample consisted of peripheral blood. These receptors were taken from a man in his fifties or sixties with active or convalescent COVID-19.

This chain joins TRBV7-3 and TRBJ2-7; 7 nucleotides line up with TRBD2. CDR3 size: 15 residues. Unmatched junction bases numbered 7, after V lost 5 bases and J lost 0 bases. From germline, CDR1 is SGHTA and CDR2 FQGTGA. In nucleotides, the CDR3 is TGTGCCAGCAGCCCCGGCGGGACTACCTCCTACGAGCAGTACTTC. Its protein product is CASSPGGTTSYEQYF.

This clone was detected many times. The V and J genes are TRBV14 and TRBJ2-1; 9 nucleotides align to TRBD1. The CDR3 consists of 16 residues. From germline, CDR1 is SGHDN and CDR2 FVKESK. V gave up 4 bases and J gave up 5 bases; unmatched junction bases: 9. Here the CDR3 reads CASSPHRDRVNNEQFF. In DNA, the CDR3 is TGTGCCAGCAGCCCCCACCGGGACAGGGTAAACAATGAGCAGTTCTTC.

The chain recombines TRBV19 with TRBJ1-4, with 7 nucleotides matching TRBD1. The germline CDR1 and CDR2 sequences are LNHDA and SQIVND (reference sequence). The CDR3 consists of 16 residues. The V gene end was trimmed by 3 bases and the J gene end by 0 bases; junction bases not matched to a gene: 4. Here the CDR3 reads CASSIGDSATNEKLFF. The CDR3 bases are TGTGCCAGTAGTATTGGGGACAGTGCAACTAATGAAAAACTGTTTTTT.

For this clone: Other DNA sequences in this specimen translate into the identical CDR3. This rearrangement joins TRBV11-2 to TRBJ1-1; tentatively, D is TRBD1 (6 bases). Per the germline V gene, CDR1 is SGHAT and CDR2 is FQNNGV. The CDR3 sequence is 13 residues long. The V end was cut by 3 bases, the J end by 1 base, with 6 bases between. For the CDR3, the DNA is TGTGCCAGCAGCTTGGACAGGAACACTGAAGCTTTCTTT. Protein product: CASSLDRNTEAFF.

This sequence joins TRBV29-1 and TRBJ2-1; 7 bases fit TRBD2. Germline loops: CDR1 SQVTM, CDR2 ANQGSEA. V was pared by 7 bases and J by 10 bases, with 16 bases of the junction left unmatched. The length of the CDR3 is 14 residues. The CDR3 bases are TGCAGCGCCCTCTTAGTGTGGGGGGGAATCGAGCAGTTCTTC. Residues: CSALLVWGGIEQFF.

This clone was observed a few times. The CDR3 reads CASSRYVRRQGAGSNQPQHF. The CDR3 DNA reads as TGTGCCAGCAGCCGTTACGTCCGTCGGCAGGGAGCGGGGAGCAATCAGCCCCAGCATTTT. The rearrangement links TRBV13 to TRBJ1-5; the D gene is possibly TRBD1 (5 bases). Trimming stripped 5 bases from V and 1 base from J, with 27 bases between. The CDR3 sequence is 20 residues long. Germline V lookup: CDR1 PRHDT, CDR2 FYEKMQ (reference sequence).

In its sample, this clone was seen many times. This rearrangement joins TRBV27 to TRBJ2-3, with D possibly being TRBD2 (6 bases). The CDR3 contains 15 residues. The V end was cut by 5 bases, the J end by 0 bases, with 12 bases between. Germline CDR1 MNHEY, CDR2 SMNVEV (reference sequence). The CDR3 DNA sequence: TGTGCCAGCAGTGAGCGGGCAGGGAGCACAGATACGCAGTATTTT. Residues: CASSERAGSTDTQYF.

The chain couples TRBV19 to TRBJ2-2, with D possibly TRBD1 on 5 matching bases. Germline CDR1 and CDR2: LNHDA and SQIVND (reference sequence). The CDR3 sequence is 14 residues long. Between the trimmed V and J ends, which lost 6 bases and 4 bases, there was a span of 12 bases. The CDR3 sequence is CASSAQEFTGELFF. In DNA form, the CDR3 reads TGTGCCAGTAGCGCACAGGAGTTCACCGGGGAGCTGTTTTTT.

This clone was found many times. The chain recombines TRBV4-1 with TRBJ1-2; maybe TRBD1 (5 bases). Trimming took off 1 base at V and 8 bases at J, with 11 bases between the two ends. Germline CDR1 MGHRA, CDR2 YSYEKL. The CDR3 is 13 residues long. CDR3 in amino acids: CASSQAPGAGYTF. The DNA of the CDR3 is TGCGCCAGCAGCCAAGCTCCTGGGGCAGGCTACACCTTC.

The rearrangement uses TRBV5-1 and TRBJ2-7, with unresolved D. Germline-derived CDR1 and CDR2 are SGHRS and YFSETQ. Trimming took off 4 bases at V and 5 bases at J, with 19 bases between the two ends. The CDR3 totals 15 residues. This CDR3 reads CASSLRLSLAHEQYF. The CDR3 DNA reads as TGCGCCAGCAGCCTCCGACTGTCCCTTGCTCACGAGCAGTACTTC.

The chain uses TRBV7-9 and TRBJ1-2; D is unclear. The V and J ends lost 2 bases and 5 bases respectively, with 9 bases between them. Germline CDR1 SEHNR, CDR2 FQNEAQ (reference sequence). The CDR3 is 13 amino acids. Written as DNA, the CDR3 is TGTGCCAGCAGCTTATCGGGTTCTTATGGCTACACCTTC. Protein product: CASSLSGSYGYTF.